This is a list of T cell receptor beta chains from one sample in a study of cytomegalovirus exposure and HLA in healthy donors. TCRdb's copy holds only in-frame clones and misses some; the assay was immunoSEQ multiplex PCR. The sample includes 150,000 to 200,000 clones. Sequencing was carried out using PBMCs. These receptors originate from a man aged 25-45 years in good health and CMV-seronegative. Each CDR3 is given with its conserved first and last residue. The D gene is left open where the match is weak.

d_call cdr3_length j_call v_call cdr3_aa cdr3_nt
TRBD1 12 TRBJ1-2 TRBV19 CASRRQGLSYTF TGTGCCAGTAGGAGACAGGGTTTGAGCTACACCTTC
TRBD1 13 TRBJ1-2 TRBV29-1 CSADGDSNYGYTF TGCAGCGCTGATGGGGACAGCAACTATGGCTACACCTTC
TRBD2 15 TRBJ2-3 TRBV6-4 CASSLTSSGTDTQYF TGTGCCAGCAGCCTGACTAGCTCTGGCACAGATACGCAGTATTTT
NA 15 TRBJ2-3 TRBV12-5 CASGLEAPQADTQYF TGTGCTAGTGGTTTGGAGGCGCCACAGGCAGATACGCAGTATTTT
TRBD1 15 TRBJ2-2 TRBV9 CASSVDRGNPGELFF TGTGCCAGCAGCGTGGACAGGGGGAATCCCGGGGAGCTGTTTTTT
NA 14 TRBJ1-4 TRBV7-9 CASRRGGPNEKLFF TGTGCCAGCAGGCGAGGGGGTCCGAATGAAAAACTGTTTTTT
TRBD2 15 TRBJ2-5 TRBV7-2 CASIPLREGQKTQYF TGTGCCAGCATACCATTGAGGGAGGGCCAAAAGACCCAGTACTTC
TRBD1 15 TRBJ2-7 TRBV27 CASSLDRARLGEQYF TGTGCCAGCAGCTTGGACAGGGCAAGATTAGGCGAGCAGTACTTC
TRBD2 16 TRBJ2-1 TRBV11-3 CASSPPPSWEGGEQFF TGTGCCAGCAGCCCTCCCCCCTCTTGGGAGGGCGGTGAGCAGTTCTTC
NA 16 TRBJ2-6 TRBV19 CASSIWGDSGANVLTF TGTGCCAGTAGTATTTGGGGCGACTCTGGGGCCAACGTCCTGACTTTC